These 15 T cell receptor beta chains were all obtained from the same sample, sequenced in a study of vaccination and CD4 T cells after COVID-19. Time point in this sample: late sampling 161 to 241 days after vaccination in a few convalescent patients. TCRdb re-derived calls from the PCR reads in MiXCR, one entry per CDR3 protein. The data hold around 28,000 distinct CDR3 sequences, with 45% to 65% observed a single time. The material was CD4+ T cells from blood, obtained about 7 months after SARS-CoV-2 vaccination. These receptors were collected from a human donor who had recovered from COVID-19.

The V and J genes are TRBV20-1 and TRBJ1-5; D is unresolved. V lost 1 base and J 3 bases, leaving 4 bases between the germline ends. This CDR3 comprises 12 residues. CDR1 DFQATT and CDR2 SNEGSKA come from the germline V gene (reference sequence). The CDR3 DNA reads TGCAGTGCTAGAGGATCCAATCAGCCCCAGCATTTT. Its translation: CSARGSNQPQHF.

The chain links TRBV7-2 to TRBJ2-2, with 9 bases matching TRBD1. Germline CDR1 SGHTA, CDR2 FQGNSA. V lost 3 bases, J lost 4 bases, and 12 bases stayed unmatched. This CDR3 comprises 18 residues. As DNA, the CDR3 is TGTGCCAGCAGCTTGTCTATAGCAGGACAGGGGTTCACCGGGGAGCTGTTTTTT. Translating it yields CASSLSIAGQGFTGELFF.

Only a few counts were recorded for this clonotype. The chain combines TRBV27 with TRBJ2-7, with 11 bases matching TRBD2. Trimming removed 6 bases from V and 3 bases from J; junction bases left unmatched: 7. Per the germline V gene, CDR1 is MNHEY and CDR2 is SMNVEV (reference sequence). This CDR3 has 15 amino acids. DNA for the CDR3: TGTGCCAGCAGCGGGATAGCGGGAGGGGACTACGAGCAGTACTTC. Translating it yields CASSGIAGGDYEQYF.

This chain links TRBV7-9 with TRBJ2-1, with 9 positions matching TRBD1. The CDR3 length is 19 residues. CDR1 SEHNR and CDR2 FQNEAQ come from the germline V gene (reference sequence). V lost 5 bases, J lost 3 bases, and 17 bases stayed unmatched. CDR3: CASSNTGTGRATNYNEQFF. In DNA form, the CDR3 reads TGTGCCAGCAGCAATACCGGGACAGGGAGGGCTACGAACTACAATGAGCAGTTCTTC. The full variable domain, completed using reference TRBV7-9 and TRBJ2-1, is DTGVSQNPRHKITKRGQNVTFRCDPISEHNRLYWYRQTLGQGPEFLTYFQNEAQLEKSRLLSDRFSAERPKGSFSTLEIQRTEQGDSAMYLCASSNTGTGRATNYNEQFFGPGTRLTVL.

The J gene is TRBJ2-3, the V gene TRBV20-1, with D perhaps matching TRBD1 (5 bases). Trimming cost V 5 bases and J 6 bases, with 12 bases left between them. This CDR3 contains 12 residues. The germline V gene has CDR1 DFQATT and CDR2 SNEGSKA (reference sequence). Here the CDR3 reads CSADSLPDTQYF. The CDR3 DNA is TGCAGTGCTGACAGTCTCCCGGATACGCAGTATTTT.

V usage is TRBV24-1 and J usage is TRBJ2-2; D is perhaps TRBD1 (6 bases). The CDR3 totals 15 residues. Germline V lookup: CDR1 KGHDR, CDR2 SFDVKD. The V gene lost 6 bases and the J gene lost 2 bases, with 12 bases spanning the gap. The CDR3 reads CATSKPGQNTGELFF. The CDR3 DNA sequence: TGTGCCACCAGTAAACCGGGACAAAACACCGGGGAGCTGTTTTTT.

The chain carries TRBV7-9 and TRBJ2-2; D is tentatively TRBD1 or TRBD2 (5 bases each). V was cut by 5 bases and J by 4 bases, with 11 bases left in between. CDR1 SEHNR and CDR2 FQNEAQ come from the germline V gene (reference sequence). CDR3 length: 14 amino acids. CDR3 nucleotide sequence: TGTGCCAGCAGCCCCAATGGGGGCACCGGGGAGCTGTTTTTT. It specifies CASSPNGGTGELFF.

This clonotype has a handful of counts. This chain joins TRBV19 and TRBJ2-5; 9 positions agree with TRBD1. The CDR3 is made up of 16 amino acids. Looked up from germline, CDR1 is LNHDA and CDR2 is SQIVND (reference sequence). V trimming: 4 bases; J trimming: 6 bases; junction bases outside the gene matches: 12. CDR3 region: CASSKDRDRAGKTQYF. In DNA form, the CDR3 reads TGTGCCAGTAGTAAAGACCGGGACAGGGCGGGAAAGACCCAGTACTTC.

The CDR3 DNA follows: TGTGCCAGCAGTCCTACAAACAGCGAGCAGTACTTC. Encoded protein: CASSPTNSEQYF. The chain carries TRBV2 and TRBJ2-7, with D hard to call. The CDR3 contains 12 residues. Trimming stripped 5 bases from V and 6 bases from J, with 11 bases between. The germline V gene has CDR1 SNHLY and CDR2 FYNNEI.

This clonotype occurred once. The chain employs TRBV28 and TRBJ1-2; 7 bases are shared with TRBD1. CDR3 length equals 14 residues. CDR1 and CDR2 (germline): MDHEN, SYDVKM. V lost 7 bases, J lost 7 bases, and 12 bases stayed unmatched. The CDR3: CASTLRWDSGGYTF. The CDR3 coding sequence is TGTGCCAGCACCCTCCGGTGGGACAGTGGTGGCTACACCTTC.

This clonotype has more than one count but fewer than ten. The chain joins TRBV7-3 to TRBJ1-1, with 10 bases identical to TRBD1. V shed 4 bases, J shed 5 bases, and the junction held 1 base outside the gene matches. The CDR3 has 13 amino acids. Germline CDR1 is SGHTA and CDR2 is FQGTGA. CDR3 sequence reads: CASSWTGGTEAFF. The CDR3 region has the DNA TGTGCCAGCAGCTGGACAGGGGGGACTGAAGCTTTCTTT.

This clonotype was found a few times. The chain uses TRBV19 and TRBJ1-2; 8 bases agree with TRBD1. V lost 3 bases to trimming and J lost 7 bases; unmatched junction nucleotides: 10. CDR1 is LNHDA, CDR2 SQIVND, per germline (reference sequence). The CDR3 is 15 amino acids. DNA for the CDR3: TGTGCCAGTAGTATTATCCTGCAGGGGGCCGGTGGCTACACCTTC. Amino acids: CASSIILQGAGGYTF. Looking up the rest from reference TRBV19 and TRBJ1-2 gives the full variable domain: DGGITQSPKYLFRKEGQNVTLSCEQNLNHDAMYWYRQDPGQGLRLIYYSQIVNDFQKGDIAEGYSVSREKKESFPLTVTSAQKNPTAFYLCASSIILQGAGGYTFGSGTRLTVV.

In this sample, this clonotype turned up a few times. CDR3 residues: CASSVGTSGFNEQFF. DNA of the CDR3: TGTGCCAGTAGTGTCGGGACTAGCGGGTTTAATGAGCAGTTCTTC. The J gene is TRBJ2-1, the V gene TRBV19; 12 nucleotides line up with TRBD2. The CDR3 totals 15 residues. With V trimmed by 5 bases and J by 7 bases, 6 bases remained unmatched. Germline V lookup: CDR1 LNHDA, CDR2 SQIVND (reference sequence).

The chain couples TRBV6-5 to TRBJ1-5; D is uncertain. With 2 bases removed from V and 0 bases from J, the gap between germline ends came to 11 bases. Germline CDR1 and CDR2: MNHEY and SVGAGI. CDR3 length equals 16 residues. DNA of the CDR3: TGTGCCAGCAGTTACGGGGAGTATTATAGCAATCAGCCCCAGCATTTT. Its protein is CASSYGEYYSNQPQHF.

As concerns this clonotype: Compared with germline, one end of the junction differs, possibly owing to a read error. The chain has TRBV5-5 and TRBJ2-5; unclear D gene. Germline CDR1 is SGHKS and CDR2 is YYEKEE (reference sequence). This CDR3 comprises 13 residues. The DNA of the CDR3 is TGTGCCAGCAGCTTCGGACCTCAAGAGACTCAGTACTTC. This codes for CASSFGPQETQYF.